This T cell receptor beta chain was obtained from a study of shared clonotypes between healthy human individuals. Investigators spread the genomic DNA of each subset evenly over several immunoSEQ plates. Measured with immunoSEQ multiplex PCR; TCRdb has only the in-frame clones, and not every one. The sample includes a few million clones, roughly nine tenths of them seen just once. The V end lost 2 bases, the J end lost 2 bases, and 10 bases lay between the germline ends. This CDR3 region has 15 residues. The V gene's germline CDR1 is SGHRS and CDR2 YFSETQ. Findings of the study overall: Large depth notwithstanding, sorted-subset sequencing proved incomplete by rarefaction.

All donors were healthy HIV-negative adults lacking recent acute infections or vaccinations. With respect to this clone: Its antigen remains unidentified.

Sequencing was carried out using naive CD4+ T cells sorted from blood. Noted subset: CD45RA+ positively selected. The chain combines TRBV5-1 with TRBJ1-4; D is possibly TRBD1 (6 bases). This clonotype originated in a young man in good health. The CDR3 DNA sequence: TGCGCCAGCAGCTTCGAGGGGGTTACTAATGAAAAACTGTTTTTT. The encoded protein is CASSFEGVTNEKLFF.